The sequence of this T cell receptor (beta chain) was determined in a study of blood T cell repertoires in COVID-19 (dated by TCRdb to the early 2020s). In the study overall: Collaborator samples came from the United States, Italy and Spain and covered acute and convalescent phases of COVID-19. The material from the prospective study consisted of cDNA or gDNA derived from T cells, B-cell-depleted T cells, or PBMCs. Deeply sampled blood TCRbeta repertoires from subjects exposed to, actively infected with, or recovered from COVID-19 were included in the dataset. The repertoires were released in a freely available public database meant as a resource for research on the immune response to SARS-CoV-2. The samples were drawn from two sources: the first 160 participants of the ongoing ImmuneRACE study, and 1,000 to 1,500 subjects contributed by 6 global collaborators. A de-identified subject ID, COVID-19 status, age in years and sex were almost always included in the sample metadata. HLA class I and class II types, where available, came from metadata supplied by the sample provider rather than from assay-based typing. The paper as a whole reports these results and caveats: The quantity of clinical and demographic metadata differed by source and by participant and was supplied without curation.

From a lookup of the germline V gene (reference sequence), CDR1 and CDR2 are MNHNY and SVGAGI. The cysteine opens and the phenylalanine closes a CDR3 of 14 amino acids. This entry keeps only the CDR3 DNA: 42 bases, framed from base 1. The collaborating institutions used their own protocols to collect whole blood in K2EDTA tubes. Collaborator samples were shipped for TCRbeta analysis as frozen whole blood, isolated PBMCs, or DNA extracted from either sample type. As regards this clone: Its antigen is currently not known. A read error may produce the germline difference seen at one junction end.

The immunoSEQ Assay, a bias-controlled multiplex PCR, was used to amplify TCRbeta CDR3 regions from genomic DNA. Per the original workflow: Within the assay, amplification of reference gene primers was used to estimate how many nucleated cells each sample contained. To quantify the absolute abundance of each unique TCRbeta CDR3 rearrangement, sequence reads were collapsed and filtered. For each sample, productive Simpson clonality was calculated as the square root of Simpson's diversity index across productive rearrangements. What TCRdb holds here is the immuneACCESS table cut down to in-frame rearrangements. Part of the clones is not present; checked against another copy, under half of the missing clones reflect an unresolved V gene, and the others are unexplained. The V and J calls and the clone size are those of that table, but D and trimming were determined from the DNA. Recorded for this sample are roughly 190,000 clones; approximately 80% of them occurred a single time. 20% of the sample comes from the top ten.

The sequence is built from TRBV6-6 and TRBJ2-1; TRBD1 is a weak D gene call, 6 bases matching. What was sequenced was peripheral blood. The sequence derives from a human donor in a cohort sampled during active COVID-19. The CDR3 in this case is CASSNSRDNNEQFF. The bases are TGTGCCAGCAGTAACTCCCGGGACAACAATGAGCAGTTCTTC.